The present TCR beta chain was sequenced within a study of shared clonotypes between healthy human individuals. Whole-study findings and limits: Around 4.9% of naive CD4 clonotypes were shared across a handful of donors.

Several immunoSEQ 96-well plates shared each subset's DNA, each plate a replicate. Here immunoSEQ multiplex PCR was the method, and the copy in TCRdb shows in-frame clones only, minus some. Found here are about 2.1 million clones, 93% of them singletons; the top ten hold 1.5% to 2%. Concerning this clone: Its target is unknown.

CD45RO negativity and positive selection for CCR7 defined naive CD8 cells, a population that excluded terminally differentiated effector memory CD45RA+ cells. In germline, CDR1 is MGHRA, CDR2 YSYEKL. This CDR3 is built from 14 residues. V lost 2 bases and J lost 0, with 8 bases in between. The chain links TRBV4-1 to TRBJ2-7; D is unclear. This clonotype originated in a man between 18 and 29 years old in good health. Some clones in this sample may be carry-over from other donors' samples. Sequencing used naive CD8+ T cells from PBMCs. This CDR3 is CASSQIPSSYEQYF. The DNA for the CDR3 is TGCGCCAGCAGCCAAATACCGAGCTCCTACGAGCAGTACTTC.